Shown below are 21 T cell receptor beta chains from a single sample sequenced in a study of cytomegalovirus exposure and HLA in healthy donors. Profiled with immunoSEQ multiplex PCR; TCRdb holds only in-frame clones, not every one. The data show roughly 71,000 clones, with around 94% seen just once and about 0.6% held by the top ten. The sample was PBMCs. The receptor set was obtained from a woman aged 18-29 years in good health and CMV-seronegative.

The V gene is TRBV7-3, the J gene TRBJ1-1; D uncertain. The CDR3 is 14 residues long. Trimming cost V 5 bases and J 3 bases, with 13 bases left between them. Germline CDR1 reads SGHTA; CDR2 reads FQGTGA. CDR3: CASSRERMDTEAFF. CDR3 coding DNA: TGTGCCAGCAGCCGAGAAAGAATGGACACTGAAGCTTTCTTT.

The V gene is TRBV9, the J gene TRBJ1-5; 8 bases line up with TRBD1. Germline V lookup: CDR1 SGDLS, CDR2 YYNGEE. After removal of 4 bases from V and 4 bases from J, the junction contained 7 bases not matched to a gene. The CDR3 spans 15 residues. CDR3 loop: CASSYGTGYNQPQHF. The CDR3 DNA reads TGTGCCAGCAGCTATGGGACAGGATATAATCAGCCCCAGCATTTT.

The chain recombines TRBV4-1 with TRBJ2-1, with TRBD2 matching 9 bases. CDR3 length equals 18 residues. CDR1 and CDR2 from the germline V gene are MGHRA and YSYEKL. The V segment lost 1 base and the J segment 7 bases; nucleotides outside the gene matches: 14. The CDR3 DNA follows: TGCGCCAGCAGCCAAGTCATGGGCCTGCTAGCGGGGACTAATGAGCAGTTCTTC. This translates into CASSQVMGLLAGTNEQFF.

As regards this clone: Relative to the germline gene, one junction end is altered; a read error may explain this. Other DNA sequences in this specimen translate into the identical CDR3. The chain employs TRBV6-1 and TRBJ2-3; 9 nucleotides align to TRBD2. Germline CDR1 MNHNS, CDR2 SASEGT. CDR3 length: 15 amino acids. Here the CDR3 reads CASLYSGGGTDTQYF. The CDR3 DNA reads as TGTGCCAGCCTCTATAGCGGGGGCGGCACGGATACGCAGTATTTT.

This rearrangement joins TRBV6-6 to TRBJ2-1, with TRBD2 matching over 7 bases. Germline V gene data show CDR1 as MNHNY and CDR2 as SVGAGI (reference sequence). The V and J ends lost 2 bases and 4 bases, in that order; junction bases with no gene match: 5. The CDR3 has 15 amino acids. The CDR3 bases are TGTGCCAGCAGTTACCAAGCGGGGATTTACAATGAGCAGTTCTTC. Protein sequence: CASSYQAGIYNEQFF.

The chain couples TRBV28 to TRBJ2-1, with TRBD2 matching over 9 bases. Germline V CDR1 and CDR2: MDHEN, SYDVKM. Trimming cost V 2 bases and J 5 bases; bases outside gene matches: 7. The CDR3 loop spans 16 amino acids. Written as DNA, the CDR3 is TGTGCCAGCAGTTTAGACCTAGCGGGGCAACACAATGAGCAGTTCTTC. Residues: CASSLDLAGQHNEQFF.

V usage is TRBV6-5 and J usage is TRBJ1-2; TRBD1 matches at 8 bases. J lost 1 base, V lost 6 bases, and 4 bases had no gene match. The CDR3 runs to 14 residues. Looked up from germline, CDR1 is MNHEY and CDR2 is SVGAGI. CDR3: CASRQTGVNYGYTF. The CDR3 DNA reads as TGTGCCAGCAGACAGACAGGGGTTAACTATGGCTACACCTTC.

The J gene is TRBJ2-3, the V gene TRBV7-2; 8 nucleotides align to TRBD2. This CDR3 is built from 12 residues. Germline lookup yields CDR1 SGHTA and CDR2 FQGNSA. The V and J ends lost 5 bases and 14 bases, in that order; junction bases with no gene match: 9. The CDR3 nucleotides read TGTGCCAGCAGCCTCGAAGGCGGGACTAGGTATTTT. Protein product: CASSLEGGTRYF.

The chain links TRBV7-6 to TRBJ2-3; TRBD2 matches at 10 bases. Trimming cost V 5 bases and J 6 bases; bases outside gene matches: 11. Germline assignment: CDR1 SGHVS and CDR2 FNYEAQ. This CDR3 is 16 amino acids long. This CDR3 reads CASSRNIPLAGDTQYF. For the CDR3, the DNA is TGTGCCAGCAGCCGAAACATCCCACTAGCGGGGGATACGCAGTATTTT. Full variable domain (rest looked up from reference TRBV7-6 and TRBJ2-3): GAGVSQSPRYKVTKRGQDVALRCDPISGHVSLYWYRQALGQGPEFLTYFNYEAQQDKSGLPNDRFSAERPEGSISTLTIQRTEQRDSAMYRCASSRNIPLAGDTQYFGPGTRLTVL.

V and J are TRBV7-2 and TRBJ2-2; TRBD1 matches 7 bases. The CDR3 loop spans 15 amino acids. Trimming at V came to 5 bases and at J to 1 base, leaving 4 bases not matched to a gene. Germline loops: CDR1 SGHTA, CDR2 FQGNSA. The CDR3 reads CASSPWTGNTGELFF. CDR3 DNA sequence: TGTGCCAGCAGCCCGTGGACAGGGAACACCGGGGAGCTGTTTTTT. The variable domain in full, completed from reference TRBV7-2 and TRBJ2-2, reads GAGVSQSPSNKVTEKGKDVELRCDPISGHTALYWYRQSLGQGLEFLIYFQGNSAPDKSGLPSDRFSAERTGGSVSTLTIQRTQQEDSAVYLCASSPWTGNTGELFFGEGSRLTVL.

The chain couples TRBV13 to TRBJ2-3, with D perhaps matching TRBD2 (6 bases). CDR3 length equals 14 residues. The germline CDR1 and CDR2 sequences are PRHDT and FYEKMQ (reference sequence). Trimming took off 5 bases at V and 4 bases at J, with 13 bases between the two ends. The CDR3 reads CASSLRRGADTQYF. CDR3 nucleotide sequence: TGTGCCAGCAGCCTCCGGAGGGGAGCAGATACGCAGTATTTT.

This chain connects TRBV27 to TRBJ2-2; 7 bases are shared with TRBD2. V dropped 2 bases and J dropped 2; count of bases not matched to a gene: 11. The CDR3 runs 18 residues. From germline, CDR1 is MNHEY and CDR2 SMNVEV (reference sequence). CDR3 amino acids: CASSLMFGASGNTGELFF. For the CDR3, the DNA is TGTGCCAGCAGTTTAATGTTCGGGGCTAGCGGAAACACCGGGGAGCTGTTTTTT.

This rearrangement joins TRBV5-1 to TRBJ2-1, with 8 bases identical to TRBD2. The CDR3 loop spans 15 amino acids. The V segment lost 1 base and the J segment 4 bases; nucleotides outside the gene matches: 4. Germline CDR1 and CDR2: SGHRS and YFSETQ. CDR3 coding DNA: TGCGCCAGCAGCTTGTCGGGGGGGCCATACAATGAGCAGTTCTTC. Translation gives CASSLSGGPYNEQFF. Supplemented by reference TRBV5-1 and TRBJ2-1, the full variable domain reads KAGVTQTPRYLIKTRGQQVTLSCSPISGHRSVSWYQQTPGQGLQFLFEYFSETQRNKGNFPGRFSGRQFSNSRSEMNVSTLELGDSALYLCASSLSGGPYNEQFFGPGTRLTVL.

This clone was picked up one time. The V call is TRBV14, the J call TRBJ1-6, with unresolved D. V lost 0 bases and J 8 bases, leaving 11 bases between the germline ends. This CDR3 is 15 amino acids long. Germline V gives CDR1 SGHDN, CDR2 FVKESK. CDR3 residues: CASSQDIGNHSPLHF. The CDR3, as DNA: TGTGCCAGCAGCCAAGATATCGGTAATCATTCACCCCTCCACTTT.

This clone was picked up one time. CDR3 nucleotides: TGTGCCAGCAGCATCTGGGCCCGGCGGGGGGCTTACAATGAGCAGTTCTTC. Its protein product is CASSIWARRGAYNEQFF. The chain links TRBV9 to TRBJ2-1; 8 bases are shared with TRBD2. Germline values: CDR1 SGDLS, CDR2 YYNGEE. The CDR3 length is 17 residues. The junction had 13 bases not matched to a gene; V was cut back by 4 bases and J by 4 bases.

This clone has just a few counts. V is TRBV5-1 and J is TRBJ1-4, with D possibly matching TRBD1 (5 bases). Germline-derived CDR1 and CDR2 are SGHRS and YFSETQ. The CDR3 spans 14 residues. V was clipped by 0 bases and J by 8 bases, with 11 bases between them. CDR3 sequence reads: CASSLGQGREKLFF. The CDR3, as DNA: TGCGCCAGCAGCTTGGGGCAGGGTCGGGAAAAACTGTTTTTT.

J is TRBJ2-1 and V is TRBV7-3; 7 nucleotides line up with TRBD2. The germline gives CDR1 SGHTA, CDR2 FQGTGA. V was clipped by 2 bases and J by 7 bases; unmatched bases: 14. The CDR3 is made up of 17 amino acids. CDR3 residues: CASSLGLLRTRRNEQFF. The CDR3, as DNA: TGTGCCAGCAGCTTAGGACTACTCAGGACTAGACGGAATGAGCAGTTCTTC.

The chain joins TRBV18 to TRBJ1-3, with TRBD1 matching 7 bases. This CDR3 comprises 15 residues. Germline-derived CDR1 and CDR2 are KGHSH and LQKENI. The V and J ends lost 3 bases and 4 bases, in that order; junction bases with no gene match: 6. The CDR3 spells CASSPIDRVGNTIYF. The CDR3 coding sequence is TGTGCCAGCTCACCCATAGACAGGGTCGGAAACACCATATATTTT.

The chain carries TRBV6-4 and TRBJ2-5, with D tentatively TRBD1 (7 bases). The CDR3 consists of 15 residues. Germline CDR1 MRHNA, CDR2 SNTAGT. V lost 2 bases to trimming and J lost 1 base, with 11 bases between them. This chain's CDR3 is CASSDAGQPQETQYF. The CDR3 nucleotides read TGTGCCAGCAGTGACGCGGGACAGCCCCAAGAGACCCAGTACTTC.

The V call is TRBV10-3, the J call TRBJ2-3; D may be TRBD2 (5 bases). From germline, CDR1 is ENHRY and CDR2 SYGVKD. This CDR3 has 13 amino acids. Trimming removed 11 bases at V and 2 bases at J, with 14 bases between. The CDR3 loop reads CAAGGLDTDTQYF. CDR3 sequence (DNA): TGTGCCGCTGGAGGCCTGGACACAGATACGCAGTATTTT.

The chain is built from TRBV4-2 and TRBJ1-6; the D is unclear. This CDR3 region has 13 residues. V shed 0 bases and J shed 12 bases, with 9 bases lying between them. Germline assignment: CDR1 LGHNA and CDR2 YNFKEQ. CDR3 nucleotides: TGTGCCAGCAGCCAAGATTGGAGGCAACCCCTCCACTTT. This translates into CASSQDWRQPLHF.